This T cell receptor beta chain appears in the sequencing data of a study of blood T cells in healthy people across ages. Background on the study: Through template switching, about one barcoded beta molecule was captured per two T cells, as measured in model experiments.

Study findings and constraints: Older age coincided with a roughly linear decline in TCR beta diversity per million T cells.

This clonotype was counted between two and nine times. Its antigen remains unknown. Germline CDR1 and CDR2: SGHTA and FQGNSA. The CDR3 runs 16 residues. The V end was cut by 2 bases, the J end by 2 bases, with 14 bases between. The second PCR ran about 6 to 11 cycles with a sample-barcoded 5' primer and J-beta primers. TCRdb reprocessed the 5' RACE reads with MiXCR, giving one entry per CDR3 protein. The table has around 870,000 distinct CDR3 sequences, around 30% seen once. The chain carries TRBV7-2 and TRBJ2-3; D may be TRBD2 (5 bases). This clonotype originated in a woman aged 80 or over in good health. The sequenced sample consisted of blood. This CDR3 is CASSLKATMDTDTQYF. The CDR3 nucleotides read TGTGCCAGCAGCTTAAAGGCGACTATGGACACAGATACGCAGTATTTT.